A selection of T cell receptor beta chains follows, all from one sample in a study of OX40 agonist ivuxolimab in advanced cancers. Libraries were prepared by immunoSEQ multiplex PCR; TCRdb keeps only in-frame clonotypes and omits some of them. The sample consists of 30,000 to 40,000 clones, around 89% of them appearing once. Here the sequenced sample was CD4+ or CD8+ T cells sorted from blood, taken in a trial of the OX40 agonist ivuxolimab. These receptors all come from an adult with an advanced solid tumor such as melanoma, head and neck, liver or kidney cancer. The CDR3 runs from the conserved cysteine through the conserved F or W. D genes are given only for firm matches. Clone size is not always given. Where it is, it says once, few, many or a class for expanded clones.

TGTGCCAGTAGTAGGGCAGGGGGAAATTCCTACGAGCAGTACTTC	CASSRAGGNSYEQYF	.	TRBV19	TRBJ2-7	TRBD1
TGCGCCAGCAGCCAAGGACAGGAGGCAACTAATGAAAAACTGTTTTTT	CASSQGQEATNEKLFF	.	TRBV4-3	TRBJ1-4	.
TGTGCCAGCAGTTTATCTAACAGGGGACACGAGCAGTACTTC	CASSLSNRGHEQYF	.	TRBV27	TRBJ2-7	TRBD1
TGTGCCAGTGCTGCTGGGGCCAACGTCCTGACTTTC	CASAAGANVLTF	.	TRBV9	TRBJ2-6	.
TGTGCCAGCAGCCCCGAGGTGGGACAGGGCCCCTACGAGCAGTACTTC	CASSPEVGQGPYEQYF	.	TRBV5-5	TRBJ2-7	TRBD1
TGCGCCAGCAGCCAAGACGGAACAGGGGACGGCTACGAGCAGTACTTC	CASSQDGTGDGYEQYF	.	TRBV4-1	TRBJ2-7	TRBD1
TGTGCCAGCAGCTTGGACCCGGAGAACAATGAGCAGTTCTTC	CASSLDPENNEQFF	.	TRBV5-6	TRBJ2-1	.
TGTGCCAGCAGTGAATTGTTGGGCTCGAACACTGAAGCTTTCTTT	CASSELLGSNTEAFF	.	TRBV25-1	TRBJ1-1	.
TGTGCCAGCAGCTGGGGGGAGGACCAATACAATGAGCAGTTCTTC	CASSWGEDQYNEQFF	once	TRBV5-5	TRBJ2-1	.
TGTGCCTGGCACAGGGGGCCCTACGAGCAGTACTTC	CAWHRGPYEQYF	.	TRBV30	TRBJ2-7	TRBD1
TGTGCCAGCAGCCCTAGCGGGGCCGGGGCAGATACGCAGTATTTT	CASSPSGAGADTQYF	.	TRBV27	TRBJ2-3	TRBD2
TGCGCCAGCAGCTTGGGACTAGCGGGGGGGCCAACGGATACGCAGTATTTT	CASSLGLAGGPTDTQYF	.	TRBV5-1	TRBJ2-3	TRBD2
TGTGCCAGCAGTGCATTGACTAGCGGGGGGGTGAACACCGGGGAGCTGTTTTTT	CASSALTSGGVNTGELFF	.	TRBV2	TRBJ2-2	TRBD2
TGTGCCAGCAGCAAAGGGACAGGGGGCTCCTACGAGCAGTACTTC	CASSKGTGGSYEQYF	.	TRBV9	TRBJ2-7	TRBD1
TGTGCCAGCAGCTTTTATGGGGCCTACTATGGCTACACCTTC	CASSFYGAYYGYTF	.	TRBV11-2	TRBJ1-2	.
TGTGCCAGCAGCCCCCTGGACCTCGGGGGGGACGAGCAGTACTTC	CASSPLDLGGDEQYF	.	TRBV11-2	TRBJ2-7	TRBD2
TGTGCCAGCAGCTTCGGCGGGGGAAACGAGCAGTACTTC	CASSFGGGNEQYF	few	TRBV11-2	TRBJ2-7	TRBD2
TGTGCCAGCACCCAGACAGGGAGCGAGACCCAGTACTTC	CASTQTGSETQYF	.	TRBV6-5	TRBJ2-5	TRBD1
TGTGCCAGCAGCGTAGACGGACAGGGGAGGAATGAGCAGTTCTTC	CASSVDGQGRNEQFF	.	TRBV9	TRBJ2-1	TRBD1
TGTGCCAGCATCCGGAGGAGACAGGGGTACGAGCAGTACTTC	CASIRRRQGYEQYF	.	TRBV6-4	TRBJ2-7	TRBD1
TGTGCCAGCAGTTATAGCGGGGGGGTTGGGGATACGCAGTATTTT	CASSYSGGVGDTQYF	.	TRBV6-5	TRBJ2-3	TRBD2
TGTGCCAGCAGCTACTCAAGGGACTTCTCCTACGAGCAGTACTTC	CASSYSRDFSYEQYF	.	TRBV6-5	TRBJ2-7	.
TGTGCCAGTACGCCCGGCAGTTACACCGGGGAGCTGTTTTTT	CASTPGSYTGELFF	.	TRBV19	TRBJ2-2	.
TGTGCCAGCAGCTTGGACGGGGTACTATCCTATAATTCACCCCTCCACTTT	CASSLDGVLSYNSPLHF	.	TRBV5-5	TRBJ1-6	.
TGTGCCAGCAGCTTACAGCGGGACACAGATACGCAGTATTTT	CASSLQRDTDTQYF	.	TRBV7-9	TRBJ2-3	TRBD2
TGTGCCATCAATACGGGACGAAATTTTGGGAGTAGCGGGGGGCCCGCGAGCACAGATACGCAGTATTTT	CAINTGRNFGSSGGPASTDTQYF	.	TRBV10-3	TRBJ2-3	TRBD2
TGTGCCAGCAGCTTAGAAGGGTTTAGCGGGGGGGCGTTGGAGCAGTACTTC	CASSLEGFSGGALEQYF	.	TRBV7-6	TRBJ2-7	TRBD2
TGTGCCAGCAGTTTAGGGCAGGGCGGGTACGAGCAGTACTTC	CASSLGQGGYEQYF	.	TRBV27	TRBJ2-7	.
TGTGCCTGGAGTGTGGACAGGGGAAACACTGAAGCTTTCTTT	CAWSVDRGNTEAFF	few	TRBV30	TRBJ1-1	TRBD1
TGTGCCAGCAGCGACGGGGGCACTGAAGCTTTCTTT	CASSDGGTEAFF	.	TRBV9	TRBJ1-1	.
TGTGCCAGCAGTTACCATCGGGGTGTTGGGGCCAACGTCCTGACTTTC	CASSYHRGVGANVLTF	.	TRBV6-5	TRBJ2-6	.
TGTGCCACAGGTTTTGACCAGCCCCAGCATTTT	CATGFDQPQHF	.	TRBV19	TRBJ1-5	.
TGTGCCAGCAGCTTAAGGAGCAATGAGCAGTTCTTC	CASSLRSNEQFF	once	TRBV7-2	TRBJ2-1	.
TGTGCCAGCAGCCCAATCGAGGGAACTGAAGCTTTCTTT	CASSPIEGTEAFF	.	TRBV9	TRBJ1-1	.
TGTGCCAGCAGCTTGGGGGTCGGAAACACCATATATTTT	CASSLGVGNTIYF	.	TRBV11-2	TRBJ1-3	.
TGTGCCAGCAGCTTAGACCAGGGGGCCTACGAGCAGTACTTC	CASSLDQGAYEQYF	.	TRBV11-2	TRBJ2-7	TRBD1
TGTGCCACGTTCAGGGGGAACCGGCCCTACGAGCAGTACTTC	CATFRGNRPYEQYF	.	TRBV9	TRBJ2-7	TRBD1
TGCGCCAGCAGCCGAGCTGGGGGGTCAACCGGGGAGCTGTTTTTT	CASSRAGGSTGELFF	.	TRBV4-3	TRBJ2-2	.
TGTGCCAGCTACCAGAGGGCGGGCTACACCTTC	CASYQRAGYTF	.	TRBV7-2	TRBJ1-2	.
TGTGCCAGCAGCTCGGAGGGGGCCTCCTTTTGGGCCCAGTACTTC	CASSSEGASFWAQYF	.	TRBV6-5	TRBJ2-5	.
TGTGCCAGTAGTCAGGGCGGGGAGCTGTTTTTT	CASSQGGELFF	.	TRBV19	TRBJ2-2	.
TGTGCCAGCAGGTTCTTCACCAGTCTTGAACAGTTCTTC	CASRFFTSLEQFF	.	TRBV13	TRBJ2-1	.
TGTGCCAGCAGCTTAGCGGGGACTAGCGGGGGTACCGGGGAGCTGTTTTTT	CASSLAGTSGGTGELFF	.	TRBV7-7	TRBJ2-2	TRBD2
TGTGCCAGCAGCGGCCGACTAGCGGGGCCTAGCACAGATACGCAGTATTTT	CASSGRLAGPSTDTQYF	.	TRBV9	TRBJ2-3	TRBD2
TGTGCCAGCAGCAACGAGGACAGCCGGGGAATCTATGGCTACACCTTC	CASSNEDSRGIYGYTF	.	TRBV5-4	TRBJ1-2	.
TGTGCCAGCAGCCCCGCGACAGGGGCCACCGGGGAGCTGTTTTTT	CASSPATGATGELFF	.	TRBV9	TRBJ2-2	TRBD1
TGTGCCAGCAGCTTAGGGCAGGGAGGAATGAACACTGAAGCTTTCTTT	CASSLGQGGMNTEAFF	.	TRBV13	TRBJ1-1	.
TGTGCCTGGAGTGTAGTGGGCTACGAGCAGTACTTC	CAWSVVGYEQYF	.	TRBV30	TRBJ2-7	.
TGTGCCATCAGGAGTACGTTCGGGGGTCGGGAGACCCAGTACTTC	CAIRSTFGGRETQYF	.	TRBV10-3	TRBJ2-5	.
TGTGCCAGCAGTGAGACCACAGGGTACGGGGCCAACGTCCTGACTTTC	CASSETTGYGANVLTF	once	TRBV6-1	TRBJ2-6	.
TGTGCCAGCAGCCCCCTCCAGCGCAATCAGCCCCAGCATTTT	CASSPLQRNQPQHF	.	TRBV7-8	TRBJ1-5	.
TGTGCCAGCGTACAACAGGGGGCTAGGGGTGAAGCTTTCTTT	CASVQQGARGEAFF	.	TRBV7-9	TRBJ1-1	TRBD1